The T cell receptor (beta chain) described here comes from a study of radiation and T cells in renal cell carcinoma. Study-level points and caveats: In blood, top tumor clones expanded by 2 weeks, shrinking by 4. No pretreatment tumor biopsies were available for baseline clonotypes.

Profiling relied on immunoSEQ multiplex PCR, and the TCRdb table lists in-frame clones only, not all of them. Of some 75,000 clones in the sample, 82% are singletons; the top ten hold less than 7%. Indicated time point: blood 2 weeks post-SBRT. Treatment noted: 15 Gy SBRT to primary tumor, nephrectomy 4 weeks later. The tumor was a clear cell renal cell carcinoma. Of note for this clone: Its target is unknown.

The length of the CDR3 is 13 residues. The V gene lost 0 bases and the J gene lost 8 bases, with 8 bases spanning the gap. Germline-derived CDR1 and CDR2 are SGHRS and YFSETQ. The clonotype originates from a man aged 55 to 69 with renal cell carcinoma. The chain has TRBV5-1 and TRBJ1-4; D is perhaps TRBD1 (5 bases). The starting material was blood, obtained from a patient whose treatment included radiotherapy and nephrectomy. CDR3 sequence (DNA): TGCGCCAGCAGCTTGGGATGGGGGGAAAAACTGTTTTTT. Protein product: CASSLGWGEKLFF.